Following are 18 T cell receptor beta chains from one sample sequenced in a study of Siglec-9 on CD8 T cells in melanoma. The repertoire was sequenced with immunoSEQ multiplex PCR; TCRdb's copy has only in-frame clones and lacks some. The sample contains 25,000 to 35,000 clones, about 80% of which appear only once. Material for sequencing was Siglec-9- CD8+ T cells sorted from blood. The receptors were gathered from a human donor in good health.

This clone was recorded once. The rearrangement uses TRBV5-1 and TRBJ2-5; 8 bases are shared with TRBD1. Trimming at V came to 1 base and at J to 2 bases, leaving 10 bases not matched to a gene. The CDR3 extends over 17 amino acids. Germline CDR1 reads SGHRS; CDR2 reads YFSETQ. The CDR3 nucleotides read TGCGCCAGCAGCTTGTTTCCCCAGACAGGGGATCAAGAGACCCAGTACTTC. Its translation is CASSLFPQTGDQETQYF.

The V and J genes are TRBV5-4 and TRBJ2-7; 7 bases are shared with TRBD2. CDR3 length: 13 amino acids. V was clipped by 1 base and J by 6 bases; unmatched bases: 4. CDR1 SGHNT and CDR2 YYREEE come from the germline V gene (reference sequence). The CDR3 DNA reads TGTGCCAGCAGCTTGACTAGCGATGCCGAGCAGTACGTC. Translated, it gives CASSLTSDAEQYV.

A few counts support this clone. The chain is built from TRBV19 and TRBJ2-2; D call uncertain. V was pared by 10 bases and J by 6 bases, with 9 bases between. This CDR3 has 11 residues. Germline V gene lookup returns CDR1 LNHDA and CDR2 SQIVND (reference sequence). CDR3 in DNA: TGTGCCACCAGGTACGCCGGGGAGCTGTTTTTT. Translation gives CATRYAGELFF.

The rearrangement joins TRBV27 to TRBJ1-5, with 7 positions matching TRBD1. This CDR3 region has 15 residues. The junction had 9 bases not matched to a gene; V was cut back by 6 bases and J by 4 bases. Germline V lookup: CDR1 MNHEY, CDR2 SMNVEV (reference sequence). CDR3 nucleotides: TGTGCCAGCAGCCCTTCGGCAGGGGGGAATCAGCCCCAGCATTTT. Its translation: CASSPSAGGNQPQHF.

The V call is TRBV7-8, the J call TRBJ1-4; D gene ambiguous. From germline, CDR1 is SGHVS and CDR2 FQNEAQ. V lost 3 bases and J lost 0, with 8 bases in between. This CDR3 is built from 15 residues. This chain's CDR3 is CASSFNDATNEKLFF. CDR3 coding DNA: TGTGCCAGCAGCTTTAACGATGCAACTAATGAAAAACTGTTTTTT.

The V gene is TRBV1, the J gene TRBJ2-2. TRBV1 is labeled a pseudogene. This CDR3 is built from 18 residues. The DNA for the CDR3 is TGCACCAGCAGCCAGCGGACGGGTTGGTTGAGTTATACCGGGGAGCTGTTTTTT. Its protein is CTSSQRTGWLSYTGELFF.

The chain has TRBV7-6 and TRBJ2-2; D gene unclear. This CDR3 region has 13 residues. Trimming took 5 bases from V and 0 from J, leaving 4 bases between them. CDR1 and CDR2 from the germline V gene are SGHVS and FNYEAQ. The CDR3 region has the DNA TGTGCCAGCAGCCTCTCGAACACCGGGGAGCTGTTTTTT. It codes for CASSLSNTGELFF.

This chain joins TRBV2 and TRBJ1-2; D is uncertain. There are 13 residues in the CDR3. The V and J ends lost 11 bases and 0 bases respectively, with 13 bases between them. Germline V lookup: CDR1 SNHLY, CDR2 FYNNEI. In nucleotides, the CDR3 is TGTGCCGGCCTAAACAAAGCTAACTATGGCTACACCTTC. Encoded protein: CAGLNKANYGYTF. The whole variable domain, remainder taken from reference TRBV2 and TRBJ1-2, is EPEVTQTPSHQVTQMGQEVILRCVPISNHLYFYWYRQILGQKVEFLVSFYNNEISEKSEIFDDQFSVERPDGSNFTLKIRSTKLEDSAMYFCAGLNKANYGYTFGSGTRLTVV.

CDR3 nucleotides: TGCGCCAGCAGCCAAGATATGGCGACCCCTAATGAAAAACTGTTTTTT. Encoded protein: CASSQDMATPNEKLFF. This chain joins TRBV4-1 and TRBJ1-4; no reliable D call. V was shortened by 0 bases and J by 3 bases, with 11 bases between the two germline ends. The CDR3 is 16 residues long. In germline, CDR1 is MGHRA, CDR2 YSYEKL.

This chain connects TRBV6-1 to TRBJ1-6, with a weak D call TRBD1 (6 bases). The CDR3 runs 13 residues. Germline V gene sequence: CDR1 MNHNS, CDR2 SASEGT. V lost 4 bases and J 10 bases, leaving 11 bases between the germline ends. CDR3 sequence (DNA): TGTGCCAGCAGTGGAGGGGGAATATCACCCCTCCACTTT. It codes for CASSGGGISPLHF.

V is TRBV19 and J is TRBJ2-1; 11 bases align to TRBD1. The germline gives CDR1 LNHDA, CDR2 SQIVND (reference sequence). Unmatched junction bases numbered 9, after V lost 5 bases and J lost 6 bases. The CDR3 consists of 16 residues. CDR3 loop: CASSLYGTGGFNEQFF. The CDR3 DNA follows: TGTGCCAGTAGTCTTTACGGGACAGGGGGTTTCAATGAGCAGTTCTTC.

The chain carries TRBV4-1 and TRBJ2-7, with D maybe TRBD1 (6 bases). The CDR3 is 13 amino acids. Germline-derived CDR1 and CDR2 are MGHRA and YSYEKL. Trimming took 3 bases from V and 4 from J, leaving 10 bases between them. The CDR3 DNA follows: TGCGCCAGCAGCCACCAACAGGGATACGAGCAGTACTTC. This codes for CASSHQQGYEQYF.

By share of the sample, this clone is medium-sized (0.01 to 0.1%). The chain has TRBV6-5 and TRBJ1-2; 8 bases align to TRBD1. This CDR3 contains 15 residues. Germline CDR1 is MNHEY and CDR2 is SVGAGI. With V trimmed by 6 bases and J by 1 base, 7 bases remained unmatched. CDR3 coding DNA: TGTGCCAGCAGAGAACACAGGGGGATTAACTATGGCTACACCTTC. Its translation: CASREHRGINYGYTF.

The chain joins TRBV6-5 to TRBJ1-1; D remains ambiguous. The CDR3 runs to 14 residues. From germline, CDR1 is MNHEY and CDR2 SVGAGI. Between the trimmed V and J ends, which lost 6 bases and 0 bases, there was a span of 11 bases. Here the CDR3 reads CASSRVSMNTEAFF. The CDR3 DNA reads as TGTGCCAGCAGCAGAGTCAGTATGAACACTGAAGCTTTCTTT.

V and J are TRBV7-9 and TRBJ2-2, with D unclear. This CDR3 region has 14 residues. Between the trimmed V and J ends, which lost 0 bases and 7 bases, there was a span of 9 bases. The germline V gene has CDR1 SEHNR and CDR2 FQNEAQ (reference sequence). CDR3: CASSLARLGGELFF. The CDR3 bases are TGTGCCAGCAGCTTAGCGAGGCTGGGCGGGGAGCTGTTTTTT.

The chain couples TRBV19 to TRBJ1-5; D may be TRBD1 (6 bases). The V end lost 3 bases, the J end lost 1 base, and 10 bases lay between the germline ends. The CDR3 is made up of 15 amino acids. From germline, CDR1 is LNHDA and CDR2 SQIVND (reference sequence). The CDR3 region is CASSMGDRSNQPQHF. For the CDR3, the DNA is TGTGCCAGTAGTATGGGAGACAGGAGCAATCAGCCCCAGCATTTT.

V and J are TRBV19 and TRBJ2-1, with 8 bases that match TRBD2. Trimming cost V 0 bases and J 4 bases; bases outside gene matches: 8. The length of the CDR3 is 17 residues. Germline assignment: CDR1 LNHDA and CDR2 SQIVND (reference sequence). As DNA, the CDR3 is TGTGCCAGTAGTATAGATCGGGCTAGCGGGCTATACAATGAGCAGTTCTTC. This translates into CASSIDRASGLYNEQFF.

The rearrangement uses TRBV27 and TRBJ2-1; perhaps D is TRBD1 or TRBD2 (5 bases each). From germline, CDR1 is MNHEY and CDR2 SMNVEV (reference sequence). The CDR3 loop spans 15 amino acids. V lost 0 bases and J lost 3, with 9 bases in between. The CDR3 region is CASSLSWDVYNEQFF. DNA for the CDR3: TGTGCCAGCAGTTTATCGTGGGACGTCTACAATGAGCAGTTCTTC.